This T cell receptor (beta chain) was identified during a study of B cell selection in AIRE deficiency. Study conclusions and caveats: Shared Treg sequences had shorter CDR3s, biased toward rearrangements with few non-templated insertions.

CD4+CD127+ cells were sorted as the conventional CD4 T cells. Remarks on this clone: What it recognizes is unknown.

Deletions cut 0 bases from V and 7 bases from J, with 13 bases between. Germline CDR1 and CDR2: SNHLY and FYNNEI. The CDR3 covers 15 residues. The repertoire was sequenced with immunoSEQ multiplex PCR; TCRdb's copy has only in-frame clones and lacks some. The data show 20,000 to 30,000 clones, with around 96% seen just once and 0.15% to 0.2% held by the top ten. The V gene is TRBV2, the J gene TRBJ1-5; D ambiguous. The sample taken for sequencing was CD4+CD127+ conventional T cells sorted from PBMCs. This clonotype was sampled from a human donor in good health. The CDR3 nucleotides are TGTGCCAGCAGTGAAGCGCGTACTGTTAACCAGCCCCAGCATTTT. Encoded protein: CASSEARTVNQPQHF.